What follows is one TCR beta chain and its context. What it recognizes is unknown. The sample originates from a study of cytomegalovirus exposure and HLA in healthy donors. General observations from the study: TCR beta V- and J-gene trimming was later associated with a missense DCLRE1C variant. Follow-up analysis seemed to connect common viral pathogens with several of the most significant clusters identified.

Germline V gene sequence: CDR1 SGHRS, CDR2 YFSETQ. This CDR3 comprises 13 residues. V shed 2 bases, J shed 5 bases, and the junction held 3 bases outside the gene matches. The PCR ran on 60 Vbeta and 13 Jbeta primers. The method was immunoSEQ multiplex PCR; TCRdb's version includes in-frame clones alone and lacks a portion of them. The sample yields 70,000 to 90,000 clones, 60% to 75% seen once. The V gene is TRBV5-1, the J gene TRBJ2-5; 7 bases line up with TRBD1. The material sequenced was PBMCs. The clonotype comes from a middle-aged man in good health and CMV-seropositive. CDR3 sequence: CASSFTGEETQYF. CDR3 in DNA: TGCGCCAGCAGCTTTACAGGGGAGGAGACCCAGTACTTC.